This entry concerns a single T cell receptor (beta chain). These data come from a study of blood T cell repertoires in COVID-19. This study enrolled people aged about 18 to 100 from about two dozen US geographic areas. The repertoire was sequenced with immunoSEQ multiplex PCR; TCRdb's copy has only in-frame clones and lacks some. The data hold 300,000 to 500,000 clones, with 70% to 90% observed a single time. The TCR originated in a woman aged 30 to 39 with acute COVID-19. The specimen was PBMCs or T cells enriched from blood (not recorded which).

The CDR3 DNA follows: TGCAGTGCTGCAGAGGGCTATGGCTACACCTTC. This sequence encodes CSAAEGYGYTF. The chain couples TRBV20-1 to TRBJ1-2, with unresolved D. Per germline, CDR1 DFQATT and CDR2 SNEGSKA (reference sequence). V was clipped by 5 bases and J by 4 bases, with 8 bases between them. The CDR3 is made up of 11 amino acids.